Detailed here is one T cell receptor (beta chain). This clonotype was seen only a few times. Its antigen is not yet known. Nothing much larger sits one base from this clone, and base qualities are not available. For this chain, trimming is 1 base at the V end and 6 bases at the J end, and the number of junction bases without a gene match is 7. Taken from the germline V gene, the CDR1 and CDR2 loops are SNHLY and FYNNEI. The cysteine opens and the phenylalanine closes a CDR3 of 15 amino acids. Of the read, only the CDR3 DNA is kept; its 45 bases are in frame from base 1. Receptors were amplified or captured by RACE. The sequencing machine was a NextSeq 500. Library preparation attached unique molecular identifiers to individual cDNA molecules for quantitative, reproducible TCR counting. From each blood RNA sample, both TCR alpha and TCR beta chains were sequenced. The authors processed their data as follows. A median of roughly 99,000 TCRs per sample was observed, with a range of 23,224 to 690,600. V, J and CDR3 annotation of the TCR reads was carried out using the Decombinator software suite. For PS versus PT1 abundance plots, all samples were subsampled to the same number of TCRs (28,000). Expanded TCRs were defined as absent before sensitization and observed at least eight times at the 2-week time point. TCRdb cleaned the public reads at Q25 with fastp, built clones with MiXCR and kept in-frame beta chains. Entries that share a CDR3 protein sequence are merged under the most common genes and DNA. The V and J calls, along with clone size, are taken from TCRdb and not from the paper's own processing. For this sample there are about 120,000 distinct CDR3 sequences; roughly 15% appear just once. 0.9% to 0.95% of the sample belongs to the ten largest clones.

Sample time point, as interpreted from the label and publication: patch test 1, 2 weeks after DPC sensitization. In the paper's terms, the treatment or condition label means: therapeutic diphenylcyclopropenone sensitization with weekly scalp DPC. At every patch-test visit, the blood draw took place before the patch test was put on. Eligible patients were aged 18 to 70, diagnosed with alopecia, deemed suitable for DPC therapy, and excluded if pregnant. Total RNA was extracted from unfractionated whole blood that had been collected in Tempus Blood RNA tubes. These data come from a study of human T cells and chemical hapten exposure (dated by TCRdb to about 2021). Regarding the complete study: For sensitization, 2% DPC in acetone was applied to a 2 cm by 2 cm area of upper inner arm skin. Patch tests used Finn chambers with 0.01% DPC on the upper back, scored after 6 days by International Contact Dermatitis Research Group standards. Patient blood was sampled pre-sensitization (week 0) and at 2, 6 and about 24 weeks after DPC sensitization. Alopecia areata with under or over 50% scalp involvement, alopecia totalis and alopecia universalis were represented in the patient cohort, which was mostly female. Weekly therapeutic DPC doses were additionally applied to the scalp of patients throughout the roughly 25-week study period. Under 30 alopecia patients gave blood for TCR sequencing at one to four time points (pre-sensitization, 2, 6 and 24 weeks). The libraries were sequenced as a pool, and the TCR yield per sample differed mostly because of small variations in library volumes within the pool. This study followed changes in the peripheral blood TCR repertoire in vivo during primary and secondary sensitization of alopecia patients to the hapten diphenylcyclopropenone (DPC). Results and caveats for the whole study, not just this receptor: Patch test score was positively correlated with the number of PT1 expanded TCRs, with significance at thresholds 8, 16 and 32 but not at 4. DPC sensitization did not change how many TCRs were above 1 in 1000 frequency, and no evidence was found of alterations in global repertoire structure. Alopecia, a presumed autoimmune disease, was present in all patients, so the immune response of the patients might differ from that of healthy individuals. Repeated subsampling changed both the strength of the expansion versus patch-test correlation and the threshold at which that correlation became significant. Compared with pre-sensitization or healthy control sets, expanded TCRs formed significantly more large CDR3 similarity clusters, which is consistent with antigen-driven responses.

Recombination connected TRBV2 to TRBJ2-3; 7 nucleotides in the junction match TRBD1. The source was whole blood, collected in connection with sensitization to the hapten diphenylcyclopropenone (DPC). This TCR derives from a young man with alopecia areata. Some clones in this sample may be carry-over from other donors' samples. The DNA sequence is as follows: TGTGCCAGCAGTGAAGACAGGGGTTATTCGGATACGCAGTATTTT. Protein translation: CASSEDRGYSDTQYF.